The rows below give T cell receptor beta chains drawn from one sample of a study of cytomegalovirus exposure and HLA in healthy donors. Sequenced by immunoSEQ multiplex PCR; TCRdb stores in-frame clones only, minus some. In the table there are some 130,000 clones, just over 70% of which are singletons. Sequenced input: PBMCs. These receptors were obtained from a woman aged 60-75 years in good health and CMV-seropositive. The CDR3 runs from the conserved cysteine through the conserved F or W. A D gene is named only where the DNA matches it firmly. Only part of the rows carry a size: once, few, many, or a class if the clone is expanded.

d_gene | j_gene | abundance | v_gene | CDR3aa | CDR3nt
. | TRBJ2-1 | few | TRBV5-6 | CASSWGGEQFF | TGTGCCAGCAGCTGGGGCGGTGAGCAGTTCTTC
. | TRBJ1-3 | once | TRBV4-1 | CASSLDSRNTIYF | TGCGCCAGCAGCTTGGATTCGCGGAACACCATATATTTT
TRBD1 | TRBJ1-2 | . | TRBV5-1 | CASSPWTGTSNYGYTF | TGCGCCAGCAGCCCGTGGACAGGGACCTCTAACTATGGCTACACCTTC
. | TRBJ2-1 | . | TRBV27 | CASNHRDTQDEQFF | TGTGCCAGCAACCACCGGGACACCCAAGATGAGCAGTTCTTC
TRBD1 | TRBJ2-3 | few | TRBV5-1 | CASSARTGENTQYF | TGCGCCAGCAGCGCACGGACAGGGGAAAATACGCAGTATTTT
TRBD1 | TRBJ1-5 | . | TRBV7-9 | CSSSDRDSNQPQHF | TGTTCCAGCAGCGACAGGGATAGCAATCAGCCCCAGCATTTT
. | TRBJ2-5 | . | TRBV9 | CASSVTGQETQYF | TGTGCCAGCAGCGTCACAGGGCAAGAGACCCAGTACTTC
. | TRBJ1-5 | once | TRBV6-5 | CASTPNGGGNQPQHF | TGTGCCAGCACCCCCAACGGGGGTGGCAATCAGCCCCAGCATTTT
TRBD1 | TRBJ2-5 | . | TRBV10-3 | CAISESGDRGETQYF | TGTGCCATCAGTGAGTCAGGGGACAGGGGAGAGACCCAGTACTTC
. | TRBJ1-4 | . | TRBV18 | CASSPGLNEKLFF | TGTGCCAGCTCACCGGGGCTTAATGAAAAACTGTTTTTT
TRBD1 | TRBJ2-7 | . | TRBV28 | CASSWDLQGASHYEQYF | TGTGCCAGCAGTTGGGACCTACAGGGGGCTTCTCACTACGAGCAGTACTTC
. | TRBJ2-1 | few | TRBV6-1 | CASSGTGLGYNEQFF | TGTGCCAGCAGTGGTACAGGGTTGGGCTACAATGAGCAGTTCTTC
TRBD2 | TRBJ2-2 | few | TRBV11-2 | CASSWGGMNTGELFF | TGTGCCAGCAGCTGGGGGGGGATGAACACCGGGGAGCTGTTTTTT
. | TRBJ2-3 | . | TRBV14 | CASSQIQADTQYF | TGTGCCAGCAGCCAAATACAAGCAGATACGCAGTATTTT
TRBD1 | TRBJ2-7 | . | TRBV5-5 | CASSGGPGQARLHEQYF | TGTGCCAGCAGCGGCGGCCCCGGACAGGCCCGGCTCCACGAGCAGTACTTC
. | TRBJ2-3 | . | TRBV7-7 | CASSLGQNTDTQYF | TGTGCTAGCAGCTTAGGACAGAACACAGATACGCAGTATTTT
. | TRBJ2-7 | few | TRBV10-2 | CASIANTYYEQYF | TGCGCCAGCATAGCTAACACTTACTACGAGCAGTACTTC
. | TRBJ1-6 | few | TRBV14 | CASSLFNQNNSPLHF | TGTGCCAGCAGCCTGTTTAACCAGAACAATTCACCCCTCCACTTT
. | TRBJ2-5 | once | TRBV25-1 | CASSTGETQYF | TGTGCCAGCAGTACCGGAGAGACCCAGTACTTC
. | TRBJ1-2 | . | TRBV6-5 | CASSLHSYGYTF | TGTGCCAGCAGTCTCCACTCCTATGGCTACACCTTC